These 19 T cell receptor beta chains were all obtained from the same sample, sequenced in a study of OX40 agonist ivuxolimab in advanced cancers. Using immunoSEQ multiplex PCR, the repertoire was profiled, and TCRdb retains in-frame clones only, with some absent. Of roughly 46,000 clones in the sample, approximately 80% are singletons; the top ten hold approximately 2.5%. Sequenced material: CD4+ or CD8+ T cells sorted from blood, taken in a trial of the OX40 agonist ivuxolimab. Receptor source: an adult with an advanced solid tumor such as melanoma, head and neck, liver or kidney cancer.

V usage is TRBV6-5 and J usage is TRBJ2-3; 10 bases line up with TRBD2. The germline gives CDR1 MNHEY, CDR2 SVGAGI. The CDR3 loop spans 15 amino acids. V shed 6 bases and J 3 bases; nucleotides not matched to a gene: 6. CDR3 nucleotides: TGTGCCAGCAGGGATATAGCGGGAGGAACAGATACGCAGTATTTT. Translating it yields CASRDIAGGTDTQYF.

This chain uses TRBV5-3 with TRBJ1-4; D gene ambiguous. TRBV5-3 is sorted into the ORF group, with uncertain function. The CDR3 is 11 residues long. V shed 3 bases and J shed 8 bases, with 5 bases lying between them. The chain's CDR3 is CARSSAEKLFF. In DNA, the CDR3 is TGTGCCAGAAGCTCGGCGGAAAAACTGTTTTTT.

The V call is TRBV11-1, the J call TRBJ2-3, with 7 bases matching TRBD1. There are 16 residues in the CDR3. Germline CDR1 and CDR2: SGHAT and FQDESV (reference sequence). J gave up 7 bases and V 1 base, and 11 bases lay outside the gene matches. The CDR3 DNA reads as TGTGCCAGCAGCTTAGTGGCCGGGGACAGCAGGTATACGCAGTATTTT. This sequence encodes CASSLVAGDSRYTQYF.

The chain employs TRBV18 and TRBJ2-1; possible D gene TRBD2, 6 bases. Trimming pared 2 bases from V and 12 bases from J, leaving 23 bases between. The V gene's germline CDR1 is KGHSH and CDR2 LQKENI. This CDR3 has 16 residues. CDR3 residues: CASSPKGRDDPAGQFF. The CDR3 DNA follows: TGTGCCAGCTCACCAAAAGGGCGGGACGACCCGGCGGGGCAGTTCTTC.

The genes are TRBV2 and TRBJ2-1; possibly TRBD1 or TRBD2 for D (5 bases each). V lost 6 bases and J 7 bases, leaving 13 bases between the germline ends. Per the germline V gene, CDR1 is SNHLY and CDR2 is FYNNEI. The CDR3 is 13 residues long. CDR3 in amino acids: CASRGWGRNEQFF. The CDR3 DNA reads TGTGCCAGCAGGGGCTGGGGGAGAAATGAGCAGTTCTTC.

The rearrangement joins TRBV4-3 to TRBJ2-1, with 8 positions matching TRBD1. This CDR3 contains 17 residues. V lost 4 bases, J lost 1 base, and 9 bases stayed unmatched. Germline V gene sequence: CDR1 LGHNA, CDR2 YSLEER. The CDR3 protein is CASSLSDRANSYNEQFF. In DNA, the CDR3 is TGCGCCAGCAGCCTATCGGACAGGGCCAATTCCTACAATGAGCAGTTCTTC.

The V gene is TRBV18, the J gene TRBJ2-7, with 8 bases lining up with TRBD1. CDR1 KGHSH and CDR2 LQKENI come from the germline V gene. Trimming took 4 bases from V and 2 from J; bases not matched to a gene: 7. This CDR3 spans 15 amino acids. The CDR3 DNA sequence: TGTGCCAGCTCACAAACAGACAGGGGCCCCTACGAGCAGTACTTC. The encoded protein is CASSQTDRGPYEQYF.

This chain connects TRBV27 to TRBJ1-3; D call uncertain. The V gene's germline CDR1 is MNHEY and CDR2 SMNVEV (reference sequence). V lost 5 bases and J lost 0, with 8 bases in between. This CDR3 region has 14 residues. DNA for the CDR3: TGTGCCAGCAGTCCCCTGGGCTCTGGAAACACCATATATTTT. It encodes CASSPLGSGNTIYF.

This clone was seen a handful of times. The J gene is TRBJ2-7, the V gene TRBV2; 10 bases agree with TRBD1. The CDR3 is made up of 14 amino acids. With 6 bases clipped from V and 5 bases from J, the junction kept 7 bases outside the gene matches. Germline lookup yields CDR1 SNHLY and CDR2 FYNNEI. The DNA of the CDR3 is TGTGCCAGCAGGGGGGACAGGGGAGTCGACGAGCAGTACTTC. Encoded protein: CASRGDRGVDEQYF.

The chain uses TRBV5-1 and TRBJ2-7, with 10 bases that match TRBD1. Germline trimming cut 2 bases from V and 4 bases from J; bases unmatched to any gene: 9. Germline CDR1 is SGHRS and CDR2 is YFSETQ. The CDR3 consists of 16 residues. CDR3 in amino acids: CASSLLDGTGVYEQYF. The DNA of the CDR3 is TGCGCCAGCAGCTTACTGGATGGGACAGGGGTGTACGAGCAGTACTTC.

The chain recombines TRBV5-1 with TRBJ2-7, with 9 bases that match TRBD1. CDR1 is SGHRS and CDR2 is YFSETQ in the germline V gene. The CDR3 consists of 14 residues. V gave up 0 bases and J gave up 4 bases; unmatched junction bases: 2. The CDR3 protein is CASSLDRGHYEQYF. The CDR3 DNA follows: TGCGCCAGCAGCTTGGACAGGGGGCATTACGAGCAGTACTTC.

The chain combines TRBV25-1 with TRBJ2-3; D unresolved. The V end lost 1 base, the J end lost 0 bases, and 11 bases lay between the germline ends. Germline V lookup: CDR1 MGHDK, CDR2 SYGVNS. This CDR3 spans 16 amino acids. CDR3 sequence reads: CASSEFLHPSTDTQYF. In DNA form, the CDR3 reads TGTGCCAGCAGTGAATTTTTACACCCTAGCACAGATACGCAGTATTTT.

This CDR3 reads CATSRGGYANTGELFF. CDR3 nucleotide sequence: TGTGCCACCAGCAGAGGTGGCTACGCGAACACCGGGGAGCTGTTTTTT. The V and J genes are TRBV15 and TRBJ2-2; D unresolved. Germline CDR1 is LNHNV and CDR2 is YYDKDF (reference sequence). With 1 base removed from V and 0 bases from J, the gap between germline ends came to 9 bases. The CDR3 is made up of 16 amino acids.

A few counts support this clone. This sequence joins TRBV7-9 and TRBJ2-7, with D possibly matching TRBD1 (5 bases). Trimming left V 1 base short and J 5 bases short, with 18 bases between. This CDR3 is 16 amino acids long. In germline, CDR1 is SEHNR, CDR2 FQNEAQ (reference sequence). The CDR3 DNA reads TGTGCCAGCAGCTTAGAGAGATGGGGCGAGAAGAACGAGCAGTACTTC. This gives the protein CASSLERWGEKNEQYF.

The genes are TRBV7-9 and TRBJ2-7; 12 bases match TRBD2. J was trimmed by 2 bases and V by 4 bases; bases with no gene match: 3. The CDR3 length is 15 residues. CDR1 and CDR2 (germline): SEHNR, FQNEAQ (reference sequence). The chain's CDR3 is CASSYRTSGTYEQYF. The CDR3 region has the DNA TGTGCCAGCAGCTACCGGACTAGCGGGACCTACGAGCAGTACTTC.

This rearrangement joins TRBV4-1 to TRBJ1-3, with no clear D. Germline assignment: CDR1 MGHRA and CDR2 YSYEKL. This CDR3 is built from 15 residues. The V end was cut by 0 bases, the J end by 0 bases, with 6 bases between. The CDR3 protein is CASSQEHLSGNTIYF. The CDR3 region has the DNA TGCGCCAGCAGCCAAGAGCACCTCTCTGGAAACACCATATATTTT.

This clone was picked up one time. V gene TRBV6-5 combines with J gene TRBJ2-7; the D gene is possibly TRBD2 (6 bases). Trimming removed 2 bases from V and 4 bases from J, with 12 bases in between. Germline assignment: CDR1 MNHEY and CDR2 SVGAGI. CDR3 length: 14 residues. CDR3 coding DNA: TGTGCCAGCAGTTACAGGAGGGCCGGGTACGAGCAGTACTTC. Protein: CASSYRRAGYEQYF.

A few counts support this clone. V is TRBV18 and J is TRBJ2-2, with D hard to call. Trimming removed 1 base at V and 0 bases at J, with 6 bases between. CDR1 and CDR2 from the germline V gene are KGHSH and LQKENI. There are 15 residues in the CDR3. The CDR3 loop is CASSPQLPNTGELFF. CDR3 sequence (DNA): TGTGCCAGCTCACCACAACTTCCGAACACCGGGGAGCTGTTTTTT.

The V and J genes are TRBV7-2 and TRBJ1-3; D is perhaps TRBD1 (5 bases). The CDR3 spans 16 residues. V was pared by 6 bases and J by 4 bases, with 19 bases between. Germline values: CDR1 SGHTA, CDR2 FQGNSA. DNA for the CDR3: TGTGCCAGCAGTGACTTGAAGGGGCTTAGGGGAAACACCATATATTTT. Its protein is CASSDLKGLRGNTIYF.